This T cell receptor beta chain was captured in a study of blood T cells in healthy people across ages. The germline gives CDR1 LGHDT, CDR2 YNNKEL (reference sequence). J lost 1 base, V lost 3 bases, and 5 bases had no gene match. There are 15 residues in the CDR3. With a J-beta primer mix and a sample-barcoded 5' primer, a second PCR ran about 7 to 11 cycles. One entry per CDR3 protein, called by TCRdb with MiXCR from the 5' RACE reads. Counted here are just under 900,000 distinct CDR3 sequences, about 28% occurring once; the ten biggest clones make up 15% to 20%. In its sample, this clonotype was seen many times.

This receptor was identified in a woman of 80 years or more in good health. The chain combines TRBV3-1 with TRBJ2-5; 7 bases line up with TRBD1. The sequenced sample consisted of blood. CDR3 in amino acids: CASSHRGTAQETQYF. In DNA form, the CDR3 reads TGTGCCAGCAGCCACAGGGGGACAGCCCAAGAGACCCAGTACTTC.